This TCR beta chain is drawn from a study of regulatory T cells in long-lasting Graves disease (dated by TCRdb to the early 2020s). Regarding the complete study: Persistent Graves' disease was defined as antithyroid drug treatment for over 5 years with persistently positive TSH receptor autoantibodies. This study used TCR sequencing and RNA sequencing of peripheral blood to compare persistent Graves' disease patients against newly diagnosed Graves' disease patients. On average, persistent Graves' disease patients in the clinical cohort had been on antithyroid drugs for about 10 years. TCR sequencing covered some 13 persistent and roughly 20 newly diagnosed Graves' disease patients, 33 samples in total. The study was registered as a clinical trial and conducted in China.

Library preparation used multiplex PCR. For sequencing, an Illumina HiSeq 4000 was employed. iRepertoire HTBI primers and Arm-PCR amplification of CDR3 regions were used to construct TCR beta libraries. Before sequencing, the PCR products went through gel purification. In the original analysis: Gene usage analysis of CDR3 amino acid clonotypes used the roughly 60 TRBV and more than 13 TRBJ segments found across samples. COPE and FqMerger were used to merge filtered high-quality paired reads into contigs. Contigs were aligned with BLAST to IMGT TRBV, TRBD and TRBJ reference genes, and CDR3 was defined per IMGT. Any clonotype with a frequency above 0.1% was counted as a highly expanded clone. Shannon entropy served as the measure of repertoire diversity, while the Gini coefficient captured V-J evenness. A clonotype was considered public if more than one individual shared it. TCRdb redid the processing of the public reads, applying fastp at Q25 and MiXCR, and retained in-frame beta chains. Rows matching on CDR3 protein sequence are summarized as one entry with the most common DNA and genes. TCRdb, rather than the study authors, made the V and J calls. Within this sample are roughly 450,000 distinct CDR3 sequences, with around 20% of them counted one time only. 7.8% of the sample is held by the ten biggest clonotypes.

At least ten counts were recorded for this clonotype. Its binding antigen is unknown. Its ends do not fully match the called genes, so a read error is possible. From its cysteine to its phenylalanine, the CDR3 spans 14 amino acids. Kept here is only the CDR3 DNA, which spans 42 bases and is read in frame from base 1. The germline V gene provides CDR1 SGHRS and CDR2 YFSETQ. In the paper's terms, the time point label means: persistent/refractory GD, antithyroid drugs over 5 years with positive TRAb. For both TCR sequencing and RNA sequencing, RNA was extracted from PBMCs in TRIzol. Graves' disease was diagnosed according to American Thyroid Association guidelines. The patients came from an endocrinology department in Xi'an, China. Each patient gave 7 to 9.5 milliliters of peripheral blood, collected in an EDTA anticoagulant tube. Ficoll Paque Plus density gradient separation was used to isolate PBMCs, and no further T cell sorting was done. An Agilent 2100 Bioanalyzer and agarose gel were used to check RNA quality, and a NanoDrop 2000 was used to measure RNA concentration.

What the research found in general, with its limitations: The study examined only peripheral blood because the primary lesion, thyroid tissue, could not be accessed. The small sample size was acknowledged by the authors as a limitation that may reduce accuracy. Compared with newly diagnosed patients, patients with persistent Graves' disease had lower TCR Shannon entropy and fewer highly expanded clones, which suggests clonal expansion. Sequencing and analysis were limited to the TCR beta chain. A larger number of public clonotypes was shared among persistent patients (about 2,700) than among newly diagnosed patients (more than 850). Persistent disease showed preferential use of TRBV28, TRBJ1-2 and TRBJ2-5, whereas newly diagnosed disease favored TRBV20-1 and TRBJ2-1.

This material consisted of peripheral blood mononuclear cells (PBMCs), taken when the disease was refractory, from a patient treated with antithyroid drugs. The origin of this receptor is a female donor with Graves disease. In this chain, TRBV5-1 is recombined with TRBJ2-2, with 7 central nucleotides matching TRBD2. The CDR3 loop reads CASSPGGGTGELFF. The DNA sequence follows: TGTGCCAGCAGCCCTGGGGGGGGCACCGGGGAGCTGTTTTTT.